This T cell receptor (beta chain) was found in a study of T cells in Graves' hyperthyroidism and ophthalmopathy. Study-wide points: The model foresaw ophthalmopathy a median around 6 months prior to onset.

This clonotype was seen repeatedly, ten times or more. Its antigen is not identified. There are 15 residues in the CDR3. CDR1 and CDR2 from the germline V gene are MNHEY and SMNVEV (reference sequence). Trimming stripped 8 bases from V and 2 bases from J, with 18 bases between. Regions amplified from RNA transcripts were the TCR beta CDR3 regions. Using the HTBI primer set, a first-round RT-PCR was run on the TCR CDR3. From the multiplex PCR reads, TCRdb called clonotypes with MiXCR, one entry per CDR3 protein. The sample lists fewer than 350,000 distinct CDR3 sequences; 13% were seen once. The chain recombines TRBV27 with TRBJ2-5; D may correspond to TRBD1 or TRBD2 (6 bases each). Material for sequencing was blood. This receptor was obtained from a woman in her 30s with Graves' hyperthyroidism that later progressed to Graves' ophthalmopathy. This CDR3 reads CASRPRGGPQETQYF. The DNA of the CDR3 is TGTGCCAGCCGTCCCCGTGGGGGGCCTCAAGAGACCCAGTACTTC.